Listed here are 27 T cell receptor beta chains from one sample, sequenced in a study of CD8+ T cells in alopecia areata. The treatment is: oral pan-JAK inhibitor, 5-10 mg twice daily. In each case, RNA was isolated and then reverse transcribed into cDNA as the sequencing template. TCRdb keeps only in-frame clones here, not all; method: immunoSEQ multiplex PCR. The table includes 160,000 or so clones, roughly two thirds detected once. The material was CD4+ T cells sorted from blood, obtained at week 4, from a patient treated with tofacitinib. The source is a human donor with alopecia areata.

The V gene is TRBV5-1, the J gene TRBJ1-2, with TRBD1 matching 7 bases. The germline gives CDR1 SGHRS, CDR2 YFSETQ. J lost 7 bases, V lost 0 bases, and 6 bases had no gene match. This CDR3 comprises 14 residues. CDR3 nucleotides: TGCGCCAGCAGCTTGGACCCGACAGGGACTGGCTACACCTTC. Translation gives CASSLDPTGTGYTF.

The gene calls are TRBV9 and TRBJ2-3; 11 bases fit TRBD1. V was pared by 2 bases and J by 1 base, with 3 bases of the junction left unmatched. This CDR3 comprises 16 residues. Per the germline V gene, CDR1 is SGDLS and CDR2 is YYNGEE. This CDR3 is CASSVRTGGGTDTQYF. The CDR3, as DNA: TGTGCCAGCAGCGTCAGGACAGGGGGCGGCACAGATACGCAGTATTTT.

This chain uses TRBV9 with TRBJ1-2; perhaps TRBD1 as D (5 bases). The CDR3 runs to 15 residues. Trimming cost V 6 bases and J 4 bases, with 19 bases left between them. Germline V gene lookup returns CDR1 SGDLS and CDR2 YYNGEE. The CDR3 DNA follows: TGTGCCAGCACTTTAAGAGGCGACAGCAGCTATGGCTACACCTTC. Its protein product is CASTLRGDSSYGYTF.

This clone has more than one count but fewer than ten. The gene calls are TRBV6-6 and TRBJ2-3, with 12 bases matching TRBD2. The CDR3 runs to 14 residues. Per germline, CDR1 MNHNY and CDR2 SVGAGI (reference sequence). The trim removed 5 bases at V and 4 bases at J, leaving 1 base unmatched. The CDR3 sequence: CASSRTSGADTQYF. The CDR3 DNA sequence: TGTGCCAGCAGTCGGACTAGCGGGGCAGATACGCAGTATTTT.

CDR3 sequence reads: CASSGGTGDLSSPLHF. Written as DNA, the CDR3 is TGCGCCAGCAGCGGTGGGACAGGGGATTTAAGTTCACCCCTCCACTTT. The V call is TRBV5-1, the J call TRBJ1-6; 10 bases fit TRBD1. The V gene end was trimmed by 4 bases and the J gene end by 9 bases; junction bases not matched to a gene: 10. The CDR3 is 16 residues long. CDR1 and CDR2 (germline): SGHRS, YFSETQ.

This chain links TRBV6-4 with TRBJ1-5; 9 bases match TRBD1. The germline V gene encodes CDR1 MRHNA and CDR2 SNTAGT. V lost 5 bases and J lost 6; bases outside the gene matches: 14. The CDR3 is 17 amino acids. The CDR3 is CASSQGTGNLVCQPQHF. CDR3 DNA sequence: TGTGCCAGCAGTCAGGGGACAGGGAATTTAGTATGTCAGCCCCAGCATTTT.

This clone was observed a handful of times. The J gene is TRBJ2-1, the V gene TRBV2; a weak D match, TRBD2 (5 bases). The V gene lost 7 bases and the J gene lost 6 bases, with 13 bases spanning the gap. This CDR3 spans 13 amino acids. The V gene's germline CDR1 is SNHLY and CDR2 FYNNEI. The CDR3 coding sequence is TGTGCCAGCACAAGGGAGTTGGGCAATGAGCAGTTCTTC. Its protein is CASTRELGNEQFF. The full variable domain, with the rest looked up from reference TRBV2 and TRBJ2-1, is EPEVTQTPSHQVTQMGQEVILRCVPISNHLYFYWYRQILGQKVEFLVSFYNNEISEKSEIFDDQFSVERPDGSNFTLKIRSTKLEDSAMYFCASTRELGNEQFFGPGTRLTVL.

This rearrangement joins TRBV30 to TRBJ1-6, with 9 nucleotides matching TRBD1. The CDR3 sequence is 14 residues long. Looked up from germline, CDR1 is GTSNPN and CDR2 is SVGIG (reference sequence). V was pared by 7 bases and J by 7 bases, with 8 bases of the junction left unmatched. The CDR3 coding sequence is TGTGCCTTCGATTTTGGACAGGGGAATTCACCCCTCCACTTT. The encoded protein is CAFDFGQGNSPLHF.

V and J are TRBV18 and TRBJ2-1; D call uncertain. Trimming cost V 2 bases and J 4 bases, with 3 bases left between them. The CDR3 length is 12 residues. Germline CDR1 reads KGHSH; CDR2 reads LQKENI. CDR3: CASSPVYNEQFF. In DNA, the CDR3 is TGTGCCAGCTCACCAGTATACAATGAGCAGTTCTTC.

This chain links TRBV25-1 with TRBJ1-2; possibly TRBD1 for D (5 bases). V dropped 5 bases and J dropped 7 bases, with 14 bases sitting between them. The length of the CDR3 is 13 residues. The V gene's germline CDR1 is MGHDK and CDR2 SYGVNS. CDR3 in DNA: TGTGCCAGCAGTTCAAATCCAGGGCCTGGCTACACCTTC. Translated, it gives CASSSNPGPGYTF.

V usage is TRBV7-9 and J usage is TRBJ1-2; 7 bases match TRBD1. J was trimmed by 8 bases and V by 6 bases; bases with no gene match: 15. The CDR3 covers 15 residues. The germline CDR1 and CDR2 sequences are SEHNR and FQNEAQ (reference sequence). CDR3 DNA: TGTGCCAGCAGTGACATCCTGGGAGGGGGCGAGGGCTACACCTTC. Amino acids: CASSDILGGGEGYTF.

This clone was counted between two and nine times. Within the sample, other DNA sequences also encode this same CDR3. The chain uses TRBV7-9 and TRBJ2-7; D might be TRBD1 (7 bases). The germline V and J ends were trimmed by 1 base and 4 bases, with 14 bases remaining between them. The CDR3 sequence is 15 residues long. Germline CDR1 is SEHNR and CDR2 is FQNEAQ (reference sequence). The CDR3 nucleotides are TGTGCCAGCAGCTTAGGGACAGGAGGGAGATACGAGCAGTACTTC. Translated, it gives CASSLGTGGRYEQYF.

The CDR3 bases are TGCAGCGTCGCAGGGACAGGGGCTAATGAAAAACTGTTTTTT. Translation gives CSVAGTGANEKLFF. The chain couples TRBV29-1 to TRBJ1-4; TRBD1 aligns across 10 bases. Germline CDR1 is SQVTM and CDR2 is ANQGSEA. Unmatched junction bases numbered 4, after V lost 6 bases and J lost 3 bases. The CDR3 sequence is 14 residues long.

This clone was seen only a few times. J is TRBJ1-1 and V is TRBV30; D call uncertain. The germline CDR1 and CDR2 sequences are GTSNPN and SVGIG (reference sequence). Deletions cut 3 bases from V and 10 bases from J, with 18 bases between. This CDR3 is built from 13 residues. The CDR3 loop is CAWSKSRAYGAFF. CDR3 bases: TGTGCCTGGAGCAAAAGCCGGGCCTACGGAGCTTTCTTT.

This clone was detected a few times. The V and J genes are TRBV2 and TRBJ2-7, with D uncertain. The V and J ends lost 5 bases and 0 bases respectively, with 2 bases between them. Germline-derived CDR1 and CDR2 are SNHLY and FYNNEI. The CDR3 length is 11 residues. CDR3 DNA: TGTGCCAGCAGTCCCTCCTACGAGCAGTACTTC. Protein sequence: CASSPSYEQYF.

The chain links TRBV18 to TRBJ1-2; possible D gene TRBD1, 5 bases. V was shortened by 5 bases and J by 7 bases, with 17 bases between the two germline ends. The CDR3 length is 14 residues. Germline V lookup: CDR1 KGHSH, CDR2 LQKENI. The CDR3 loop is CASSRDRTSSGYTF. The DNA for the CDR3 is TGTGCCAGCTCAAGGGACCGAACGTCGAGTGGCTACACCTTC.

This clone was observed a few times. The chain recombines TRBV6-1 with TRBJ2-3, with a weak D call TRBD1 (6 bases). The CDR3 sequence is 14 residues long. V dropped 11 bases and J dropped 3 bases, with 18 bases sitting between them. Germline V gives CDR1 MNHNS, CDR2 SASEGT. CDR3 protein: CAGAEQGRTDTQYF. DNA for the CDR3: TGTGCCGGAGCCGAACAGGGAAGAACAGATACGCAGTATTTT.

The chain employs TRBV6-5 and TRBJ1-5; tentatively, D is TRBD1 (5 bases). The germline V and J ends were trimmed by 5 bases and 3 bases, with 11 bases remaining between them. The CDR3 extends over 14 amino acids. Germline V gene lookup returns CDR1 MNHEY and CDR2 SVGAGI. The CDR3, as DNA: TGTGCCAGCAGTCGCCGGGACCCCAATCAGCCCCAGCATTTT. Its translation: CASSRRDPNQPQHF.

Points on this clone: The junction differs from germline at one of its ends, possibly a read error. The chain combines TRBV11-2 with TRBJ1-2, with D maybe TRBD1 (5 bases). This CDR3 is 13 amino acids long. Germline values: CDR1 SGHAT, CDR2 FQNNGV. The CDR3: CANSSVGTDGYTF. CDR3 in DNA: TGTGCCAACAGCTCAGTGGGGACGGATGGCTACACCTTC.

This sequence joins TRBV9 and TRBJ1-1; D call uncertain. The germline V gene encodes CDR1 SGDLS and CDR2 YYNGEE. The CDR3 extends over 13 amino acids. Trimming shortened V by 0 bases and J by 6 bases, and 9 bases separated the two germline ends. The CDR3 DNA follows: TGTGCCAGCAGCGTAGGTCCGGGAGCTGAAGCTTTCTTT. This codes for CASSVGPGAEAFF.

J is TRBJ2-2 and V is TRBV9; D may be TRBD2 (6 bases). The CDR3 covers 14 residues. Germline assignment: CDR1 SGDLS and CDR2 YYNGEE. V was clipped by 7 bases and J by 1 base, with 11 bases between them. Written as DNA, the CDR3 is TGTGCCAGCGGCTCAGCGGGGAACACCGGGGAGCTGTTTTTT. This codes for CASGSAGNTGELFF.

The chain is built from TRBV29-1 and TRBJ1-3, with 7 bases lining up with TRBD1. The CDR3 contains 15 residues. The germline CDR1 and CDR2 sequences are SQVTM and ANQGSEA. The V gene end was trimmed by 7 bases and the J gene end by 0 bases; junction bases not matched to a gene: 9. The CDR3 region has the DNA TGCAGCGCTAGCAGGGGGGATCCCTCTGGAAACACCATATATTTT. It translates to CSASRGDPSGNTIYF.

The gene calls are TRBV10-3 and TRBJ2-7; D call uncertain. The CDR3 sequence is 11 residues long. Germline CDR1 ENHRY, CDR2 SYGVKD. With 10 bases removed from V and 5 bases from J, the gap between germline ends came to 12 bases. The CDR3 DNA follows: TGTGCCACCCGCTTAGACAACGAGCAGTACTTC. Its translation: CATRLDNEQYF.

The chain recombines TRBV30 with TRBJ1-1; possible D gene TRBD1, 5 bases. The CDR3 has 12 amino acids. Deletions cut 3 bases from V and 9 bases from J, with 14 bases between. The germline V gene has CDR1 GTSNPN and CDR2 SVGIG (reference sequence). The chain's CDR3 is CAWRRQAGKAFF. In DNA form, the CDR3 reads TGTGCCTGGAGGAGACAAGCAGGGAAAGCTTTCTTT.

The V gene is TRBV30, the J gene TRBJ1-2; D might be TRBD1 (5 bases). V was clipped by 3 bases and J by 3 bases, with 11 bases between them. Germline CDR1 GTSNPN, CDR2 SVGIG (reference sequence). The CDR3 covers 13 residues. The CDR3 here is CAWSAGAHYGYTF. The CDR3, as DNA: TGTGCCTGGAGCGCCGGGGCCCACTATGGCTACACCTTC. Variable domain in full (rest from reference TRBV30 and TRBJ1-2): SQTIHQWPATLVQPVGSPLSLECTVEGTSNPNLYWYRQAAGRGLQLLFYSVGIGQISSEVPQNLSASRPQDRQFILSSKKLLLSDSGFYLCAWSAGAHYGYTFGSGTRLTVV.

This clone was seen once. The V and J genes are TRBV30 and TRBJ1-6, with a possible D match to TRBD1 (5 bases). The CDR3 loop spans 13 amino acids. The V gene lost 5 bases and the J gene lost 11 bases, with 16 bases spanning the gap. Germline loops: CDR1 GTSNPN, CDR2 SVGIG (reference sequence). This chain's CDR3 is CAWGRAGMTPLHF. CDR3 DNA sequence: TGTGCCTGGGGGAGGGCAGGGATGACACCCCTCCACTTT. Drawing the rest from reference TRBV30 and TRBJ1-6, the complete variable domain is SQTIHQWPATLVQPVGSPLSLECTVEGTSNPNLYWYRQAAGRGLQLLFYSVGIGQISSEVPQNLSASRPQDRQFILSSKKLLLSDSGFYLCAWGRAGMTPLHFGNGTRLTVT.

This chain links TRBV25-1 with TRBJ2-2; TRBD2 might be the D (6 bases). The CDR3 has 13 amino acids. Germline CDR1 and CDR2: MGHDK and SYGVNS. V was shortened by 9 bases and J by 2 bases, with 10 bases between the two germline ends. This CDR3 reads CASRDFNTGELFF. The CDR3 bases are TGTGCCAGTAGGGACTTTAACACCGGGGAGCTGTTTTTT.